One and the same sample provided the 8 T cell receptor beta chains below, sequenced in a study of blood T cell repertoires in COVID-19. Clones were sequenced by immunoSEQ multiplex PCR, and TCRdb holds only the in-frame ones, with some missing. Among about 120,000 clones listed, approximately 77% were seen once. The sample was peripheral blood. Receptors were obtained from a human donor in a cohort sampled during active COVID-19.

The rearrangement links TRBV5-4 to TRBJ1-6, with D perhaps matching TRBD1 (5 bases). Trimming pared 0 bases from V and 5 bases from J, leaving 15 bases between. This CDR3 has 17 amino acids. CDR1 is SGHNT, CDR2 YYREEE, per germline (reference sequence). CDR3 nucleotide sequence: TGTGCCAGCAGCTTGGAAGTGAGGGGACTAAATAATTCACCCCTCCACTTT. Residues: CASSLEVRGLNNSPLHF.

The chain links TRBV19 to TRBJ2-2; 15 positions match TRBD2. The trim removed 2 bases at V and 5 bases at J, leaving 3 bases unmatched. Germline CDR1 is LNHDA and CDR2 is SQIVND (reference sequence). This CDR3 is 17 amino acids long. CDR3 nucleotide sequence: TGTGCCAGTAGTATAAAAGGACTAGCGGGGGGGACCGGGGAGCTGTTTTTT. This codes for CASSIKGLAGGTGELFF.

The V gene is TRBV4-2, the J gene TRBJ2-2; TRBD1 aligns across 8 bases. The CDR3 has 16 residues. The ends lost 4 bases at V and 1 base at J; junction bases unmatched: 5. Germline V gene lookup returns CDR1 LGHNA and CDR2 YNFKEQ. The CDR3: CASSPWGTGNTGELFF. CDR3 nucleotide sequence: TGTGCCAGCAGCCCTTGGGGGACAGGGAACACCGGGGAGCTGTTTTTT.

The chain links TRBV19 to TRBJ1-5; no reliable D call. Trimming left V 8 bases short and J 0 bases short, with 14 bases between. Germline CDR1 reads LNHDA; CDR2 reads SQIVND (reference sequence). The CDR3 runs 15 residues. CDR3 sequence reads: CASSTGEYSNQPQHF. The CDR3 DNA is TGTGCCAGTTCTACTGGGGAGTATAGCAATCAGCCCCAGCATTTT.

V usage is TRBV19 and J usage is TRBJ2-6; 9 bases align to TRBD1. CDR1 and CDR2 from the germline V gene are LNHDA and SQIVND (reference sequence). There are 17 residues in the CDR3. V was pared by 2 bases and J by 0 bases, with 2 bases of the junction left unmatched. The CDR3 is CASSITGGSSGANVLTF. The CDR3 nucleotides read TGTGCCAGTAGTATAACAGGGGGCTCCTCTGGGGCCAACGTCCTGACTTTC.

The chain combines TRBV7-9 with TRBJ1-2; 8 bases are a match to TRBD1. CDR1 and CDR2 from the germline V gene are SEHNR and FQNEAQ (reference sequence). The V segment lost 6 bases and the J segment 5 bases; nucleotides outside the gene matches: 5. The CDR3 is made up of 13 amino acids. The CDR3 sequence: CASRQDREYGYTF. DNA of the CDR3: TGTGCCAGCAGACAGGACAGGGAATATGGCTACACCTTC.

This clone was counted a single time. The J gene is TRBJ2-7, the V gene TRBV3-1 (or the pseudogene TRBV3-2); 10 bases agree with TRBD2. Trimming took 3 bases from V and 2 from J; bases not matched to a gene: 7. The CDR3 has 16 amino acids. Germline loops: CDR1 LGHDT, CDR2 YNNKEL (reference sequence). The CDR3 bases are TGTGCCAGCAGCCACCCCGGCCTAGCGGGGGCCTACGAGCAGTACTTC. Translation: CASSHPGLAGAYEQYF.

This chain connects TRBV6-2 or TRBV6-3 to TRBJ1-1; no clear D gene. Germline values: CDR1 MNHEY, CDR2 SVGEGT. V lost 0 bases to trimming and J lost 5 bases, with 13 bases between them. CDR3 length: 15 amino acids. CDR3 in DNA: TGTGCCAGCAGTTACTCGATGGGAGTGGGAACTGAAGCTTTCTTT. Translation: CASSYSMGVGTEAFF.